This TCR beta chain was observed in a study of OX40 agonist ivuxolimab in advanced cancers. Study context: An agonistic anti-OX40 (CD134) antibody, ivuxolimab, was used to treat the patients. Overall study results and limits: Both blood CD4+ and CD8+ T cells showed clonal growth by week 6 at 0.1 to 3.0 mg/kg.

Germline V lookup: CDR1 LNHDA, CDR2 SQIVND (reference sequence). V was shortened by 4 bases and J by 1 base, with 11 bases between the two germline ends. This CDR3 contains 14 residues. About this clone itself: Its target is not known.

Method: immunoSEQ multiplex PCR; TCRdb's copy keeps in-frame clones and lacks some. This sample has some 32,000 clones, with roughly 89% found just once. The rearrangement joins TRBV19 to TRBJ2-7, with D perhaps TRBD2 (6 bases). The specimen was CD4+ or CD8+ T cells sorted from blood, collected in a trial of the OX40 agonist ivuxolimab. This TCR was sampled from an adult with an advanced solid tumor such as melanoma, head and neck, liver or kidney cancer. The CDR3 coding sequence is TGTGCCAGTAGTACCAAGGCGGGGTCCTACGAGCAGTACTTC. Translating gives CASSTKAGSYEQYF. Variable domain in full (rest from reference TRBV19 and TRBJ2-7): DGGITQSPKYLFRKEGQNVTLSCEQNLNHDAMYWYRQDPGQGLRLIYYSQIVNDFQKGDIAEGYSVSREKKESFPLTVTSAQKNPTAFYLCASSTKAGSYEQYFGPGTRLTVT.